Listed below are T cell receptor beta chains from one sample, sequenced in a study of beta chain features in type 1 diabetes. Assay: immunoSEQ multiplex PCR; the TCRdb copy retains only in-frame clones and omits some. The table lists under 200,000 clones, around 8% of them singletons. The sequenced material came from central memory CD4+ T cells from blood. The receptors here all came from a woman aged 18-29 years with type 1 diabetes. CDR3s include the opening cysteine and the closing phenylalanine or tryptophan. The order of the fields is V gene, J gene, clone size, D gene, CDR3 DNA, CDR3 protein. D genes are given only for firm matches. The size of a clone is reported for some rows only, either as once, few or many, or as a class for expanded clones.

v_call: TRBV28; j_call: TRBJ2-7; clone_size: few; d_call: TRBD1; cdr3_nt: TGTGCCAGCAGTTCCGGACAGGGAGTCCAGGCCGAGCAGTACTTC; cdr3_aa: CASSSGQGVQAEQYF
v_call: TRBV7-2; j_call: TRBJ2-2; clone_size: NA; d_call: TRBD2; cdr3_nt: TGTGCCAGCAGCATCCTAGCGGACACCGGGGAGCTGTTTTTT; cdr3_aa: CASSILADTGELFF
v_call: TRBV30; j_call: TRBJ2-3; clone_size: few; d_call: NA; cdr3_nt: TGTGCCTGGAGTGGAACGGCAGATACGCAGTATTTT; cdr3_aa: CAWSGTADTQYF
v_call: TRBV9; j_call: TRBJ2-3; clone_size: NA; d_call: TRBD2; cdr3_nt: TGTGCCAGCAGCGTTGATCAACGGGGGGAAACGCAGTATTTT; cdr3_aa: CASSVDQRGETQYF
v_call: TRBV21-1; j_call: TRBJ1-5; clone_size: few; d_call: NA; cdr3_nt: TGTGCCAGGCTGTGGAGGCCGGCGAAGAGTCAGCCCCAGCATTTT; cdr3_aa: CARLWRPAKSQPQHF
v_call: TRBV18; j_call: TRBJ2-2; clone_size: NA; d_call: TRBD2; cdr3_nt: TGTGCCAGCTCACCGTCCATCCTATTAGCGGGGAACACCGGGGAGCTGTTTTTT; cdr3_aa: CASSPSILLAGNTGELFF
v_call: TRBV11-3; j_call: TRBJ2-1; clone_size: few; d_call: NA; cdr3_nt: TGTGCCAGCAGCTTAGTTGGGGAAGCGGCTGAGCAGTTCTTC; cdr3_aa: CASSLVGEAAEQFF
v_call: TRBV2; j_call: TRBJ2-1; clone_size: NA; d_call: NA; cdr3_nt: TGTGCCAGCAAACGAGGCCGGCGTTTGGACAATGAGCAGTTCTTC; cdr3_aa: CASKRGRRLDNEQFF
v_call: TRBV5-4; j_call: TRBJ1-2; clone_size: NA; d_call: NA; cdr3_nt: TGTGCCAGCAGCTCAGTTCTGAGGGATGGCTACACCTTC; cdr3_aa: CASSSVLRDGYTF
v_call: TRBV11-2; j_call: TRBJ2-2; clone_size: few; d_call: TRBD1; cdr3_nt: TGTGCCAGCAGCCCCCGATTGGGACAGAGCACCGGGGAGCTGTTTTTT; cdr3_aa: CASSPRLGQSTGELFF
v_call: TRBV19; j_call: TRBJ2-5; clone_size: few; d_call: NA; cdr3_nt: TGTGCCAGTAGTGGCAAGGTATGGGGCTCCCAAGAGACCCAGTACTTC; cdr3_aa: CASSGKVWGSQETQYF
v_call: TRBV9; j_call: TRBJ1-2; clone_size: few; d_call: TRBD1; cdr3_nt: TGTGCCAGCAGCCCTCGGACAGGGTCTTATGGCTACACCTTC; cdr3_aa: CASSPRTGSYGYTF
v_call: TRBV7-2; j_call: TRBJ2-3; clone_size: few; d_call: TRBD2; cdr3_nt: TGTGCCAGCAGCATCGGGAGGGCCGAAGATACGCAGTATTTT; cdr3_aa: CASSIGRAEDTQYF
v_call: TRBV19; j_call: TRBJ2-7; clone_size: few; d_call: NA; cdr3_nt: TGTGCCAGTAGTATAGTCGCAGGGCCCAACGAGCAGTACTTC; cdr3_aa: CASSIVAGPNEQYF
v_call: TRBV29-1; j_call: TRBJ2-1; clone_size: NA; d_call: TRBD2; cdr3_nt: TGCAGCGTGACGGGACTAGCGGGACTTGAGCAGTTCTTC; cdr3_aa: CSVTGLAGLEQFF
v_call: TRBV7-9; j_call: TRBJ2-5; clone_size: few; d_call: NA; cdr3_nt: TGTGCCAGCAGCTTGGACACCCAAGAGACCCAGTACTTC; cdr3_aa: CASSLDTQETQYF
v_call: TRBV4-3; j_call: TRBJ2-5; clone_size: NA; d_call: NA; cdr3_nt: TGCGCCAGCAGCCAACCGGGACTTTTAGAGACCCAGTACTTC; cdr3_aa: CASSQPGLLETQYF
v_call: TRBV30; j_call: TRBJ1-4; clone_size: NA; d_call: NA; cdr3_nt: TGTGCCTCCGGCGGGACCTTAGATGAAAAACTGTTTTTT; cdr3_aa: CASGGTLDEKLFF
v_call: TRBV27; j_call: TRBJ2-7; clone_size: NA; d_call: NA; cdr3_nt: TGTGCCAGCAGTTGGGGACAAAACTCCTACGAGCAGTACTTC; cdr3_aa: CASSWGQNSYEQYF
v_call: TRBV5-1; j_call: TRBJ2-2; clone_size: many; d_call: NA; cdr3_nt: TGCGCCAGCAGCTTGTCGTCCCGGGGGTTGGTCTCCGGGGAGCTGTTTTTT; cdr3_aa: CASSLSSRGLVSGELFF
v_call: TRBV11-2; j_call: TRBJ2-3; clone_size: NA; d_call: NA; cdr3_nt: TGTGCCAGCAGCTTAGTGGGAGGAGTAGCAGATACGCAGTATTTT; cdr3_aa: CASSLVGGVADTQYF
v_call: TRBV15; j_call: TRBJ2-1; clone_size: NA; d_call: NA; cdr3_nt: TGTGCCACCAGCAGAGATCTGGGGACTCTAGCTCACGAGCAGTTCTTC; cdr3_aa: CATSRDLGTLAHEQFF
v_call: TRBV7-2; j_call: TRBJ2-1; clone_size: NA; d_call: NA; cdr3_nt: TGTGCCAGCAGCCCCCCCGGGGCCTACAATGAGCAGTTCTTC; cdr3_aa: CASSPPGAYNEQFF
v_call: TRBV6-5; j_call: TRBJ2-5; clone_size: few; d_call: NA; cdr3_nt: TGTGCCAGCGGGAGGGGGGAGACCCAGTACTTC; cdr3_aa: CASGRGETQYF
v_call: TRBV19; j_call: TRBJ2-7; clone_size: NA; d_call: NA; cdr3_nt: TGTGCCAGTAGCAACACCGGGACAACTCCTTACGAGCAGTACTTC; cdr3_aa: CASSNTGTTPYEQYF
v_call: TRBV7-3; j_call: TRBJ2-2; clone_size: few; d_call: TRBD1; cdr3_nt: TGTGCCAGCAGCACAGGGGTCGCGAACACCGGGGAGCTGTTTTTT; cdr3_aa: CASSTGVANTGELFF
v_call: TRBV19; j_call: TRBJ2-7; clone_size: few; d_call: NA; cdr3_nt: TGTGCCAGTAGGAAACAGGGAGGGAGCTACGAGCAGTACTTC; cdr3_aa: CASRKQGGSYEQYF
v_call: TRBV7-3; j_call: TRBJ2-2; clone_size: NA; d_call: NA; cdr3_nt: TGTGCCAGCAAGGGGGGGACAGGATTCACCGGGGAGCTGTTTTTT; cdr3_aa: CASKGGTGFTGELFF
v_call: TRBV28; j_call: TRBJ2-7; clone_size: NA; d_call: TRBD1; cdr3_nt: TGTGCCAGCAGTTCTGCCGGGACAGGGGGCTGGGACGAGCAGTACTTC; cdr3_aa: CASSSAGTGGWDEQYF
v_call: TRBV28; j_call: TRBJ2-3; clone_size: NA; d_call: NA; cdr3_nt: TGTGCCAGCAGAGATAGCGGATATACAGATACGCAGTATTTT; cdr3_aa: CASRDSGYTDTQYF
v_call: TRBV27; j_call: TRBJ2-4; clone_size: NA; d_call: NA; cdr3_nt: TGTGCCAGCAGTTTCCAGGGGGACTCAAACATTCAGTACTTC; cdr3_aa: CASSFQGDSNIQYF
v_call: TRBV7-2; j_call: TRBJ1-1; clone_size: NA; d_call: NA; cdr3_nt: TGTGCCAGCAGCTCCGGGCCCCTAGCGAACACTGAAGCTTTCTTT; cdr3_aa: CASSSGPLANTEAFF
v_call: TRBV7-2; j_call: TRBJ2-2; clone_size: NA; d_call: TRBD2; cdr3_nt: TGTGCCAGCAGCTTTGCGGGGGGGCCGGACACCGGGGAGCTGTTTTTT; cdr3_aa: CASSFAGGPDTGELFF